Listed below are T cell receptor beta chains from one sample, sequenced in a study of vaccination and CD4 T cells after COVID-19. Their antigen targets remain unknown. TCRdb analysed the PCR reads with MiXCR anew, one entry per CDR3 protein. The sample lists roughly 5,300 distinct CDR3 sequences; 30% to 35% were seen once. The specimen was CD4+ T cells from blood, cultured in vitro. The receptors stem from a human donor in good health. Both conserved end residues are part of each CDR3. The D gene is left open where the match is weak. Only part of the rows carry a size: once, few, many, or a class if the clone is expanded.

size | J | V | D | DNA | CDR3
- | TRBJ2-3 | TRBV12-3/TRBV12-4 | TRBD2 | TGTGCCAGCAGTTCACTAGCGGGGGGGTGGGGTACGCAGTATTTT | CASSSLAGGWGTQYF
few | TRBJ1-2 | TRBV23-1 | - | TGCGCCAGCAGTCTGCCCGGGCAGGGGAACTATGGCTACACCTTC | CASSLPGQGNYGYTF
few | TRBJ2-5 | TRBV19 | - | TGTGCCAGTACCAAGGAAGGGCGCGGGACACAAGAGACCCAGTACTTC | CASTKEGRGTQETQYF
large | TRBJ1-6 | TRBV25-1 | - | TGTGCCAGCAGTGAAGACCAAGCTAGGATTTCACCCCTCCACTTT | CASSEDQARISPLHF
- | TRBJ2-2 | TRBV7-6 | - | TGTGCCAGCAGCTCTACAACGAACACCGGGGAGCTGTTTTTT | CASSSTTNTGELFF
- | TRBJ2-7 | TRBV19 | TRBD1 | TGTGCCAGTAGTAACAGGGGCAGGAACGAGCAGTACTTC | CASSNRGRNEQYF
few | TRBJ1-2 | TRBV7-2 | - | TGTGCCAGCAGCCCGCGGACAGTCGCCGCCCCTGGCGGCTACACCTTC | CASSPRTVAAPGGYTF
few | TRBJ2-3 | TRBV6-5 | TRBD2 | TGTGCCAGCAGTTACTCCGGGACTAGCGGGGCAGATACGCAGTATTTT | CASSYSGTSGADTQYF
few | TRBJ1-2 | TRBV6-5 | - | TGTGCCAGCAGTTACTCGAAAGCAGGTTTTTATGGCTACACCTTC | CASSYSKAGFYGYTF
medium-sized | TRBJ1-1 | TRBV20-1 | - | TGCAGTGCTAGGGCAGGGAAATTGAACACTGAAGCTTTCTTT | CSARAGKLNTEAFF
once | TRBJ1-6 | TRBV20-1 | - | TGCAGTGCTAGATTTCCGGACCTAAATTCACCCCTCCACTTT | CSARFPDLNSPLHF
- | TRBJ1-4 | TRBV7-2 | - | TGTGCCAGCAGCTTTGGCCAGGCGTACGAAAAACTGTTTTTT | CASSFGQAYEKLFF
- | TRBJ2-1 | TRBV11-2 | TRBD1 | TGTGCCAGCAGCTTAGGAACAGGGGATAATGAGCAGTTCTTC | CASSLGTGDNEQFF
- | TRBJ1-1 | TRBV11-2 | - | TGTGCCAGCAGCTTAGATAAGGGGTTCGGGAACACTGAAGCTTTCTTT | CASSLDKGFGNTEAFF
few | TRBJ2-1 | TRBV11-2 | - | TGTGCCAGCACCGACCGGAGCTCCTACAATGAGCAGTTCTTC | CASTDRSSYNEQFF
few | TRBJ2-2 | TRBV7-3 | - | TGTGCCAGCAGCTTAACGAGCGGCCAGATCACCGGGGAGCTGTTTTTT | CASSLTSGQITGELFF
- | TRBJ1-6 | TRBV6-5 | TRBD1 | TGTGCCAGCAGTTACGCCCCCGGGACAGGGGGCAGTTCACCCCTCCACTTT | CASSYAPGTGGSSPLHF
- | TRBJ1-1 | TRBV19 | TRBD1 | TGTGCCAGTAGTCCTGTCACGGGACAGGGGTACACTGAAGCTTTCTTT | CASSPVTGQGYTEAFF
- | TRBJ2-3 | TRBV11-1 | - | TGTGCCAGCAGCTCCTCTGGGGGGACTTACCTCACAGATACGCAGTATTTT | CASSSSGGTYLTDTQYF
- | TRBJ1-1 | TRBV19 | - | TGTGCCAGTAGACTCGGGGCAGGGCGTTCGTTGAACACTGAAGCTTTCTTT | CASRLGAGRSLNTEAFF
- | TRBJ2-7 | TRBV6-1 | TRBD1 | TGTGCCAGCAAGGACAGGGGGTACGAGCAGTACTTC | CASKDRGYEQYF
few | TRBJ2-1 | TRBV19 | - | TGTGCCAGTAGTATCGAGGGTGAGCAGTTCTTC | CASSIEGEQFF
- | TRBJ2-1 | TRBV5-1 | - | TGCGCCAGCAGCTTGGCGGGGAGCTCCTACAATGAGCAGTTCTTC | CASSLAGSSYNEQFF
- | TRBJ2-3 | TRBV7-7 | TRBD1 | TGTGCTAGCAGCCCGACAGGGGGGACAGATACGCAGTATTTT | CASSPTGGTDTQYF
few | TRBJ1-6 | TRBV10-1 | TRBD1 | TGCGCCAGCAACAGGGGCCAAGATTCACCCCTCCACTTT | CASNRGQDSPLHF
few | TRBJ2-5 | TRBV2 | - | TGTGCCAGCAGTGAACGCCAGGAGACCCAGTACTTC | CASSERQETQYF
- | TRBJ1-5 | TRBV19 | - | TGTGCCAGTAGTATTGGGAGGGCGGATCAGCCCCAGCATTTT | CASSIGRADQPQHF
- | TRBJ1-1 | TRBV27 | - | TGTGCCAGCAGGGACGATAGGGGCACTGAAGCTTTCTTT | CASRDDRGTEAFF
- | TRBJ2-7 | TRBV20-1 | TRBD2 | TGCAGTGCCCCCACTAGCGACTACGAGCAGTACTTC | CSAPTSDYEQYF
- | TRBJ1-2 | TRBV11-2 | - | TGTGCCAGCAGCGTATCAGGGGCCTTTGGCTACACCTTC | CASSVSGAFGYTF